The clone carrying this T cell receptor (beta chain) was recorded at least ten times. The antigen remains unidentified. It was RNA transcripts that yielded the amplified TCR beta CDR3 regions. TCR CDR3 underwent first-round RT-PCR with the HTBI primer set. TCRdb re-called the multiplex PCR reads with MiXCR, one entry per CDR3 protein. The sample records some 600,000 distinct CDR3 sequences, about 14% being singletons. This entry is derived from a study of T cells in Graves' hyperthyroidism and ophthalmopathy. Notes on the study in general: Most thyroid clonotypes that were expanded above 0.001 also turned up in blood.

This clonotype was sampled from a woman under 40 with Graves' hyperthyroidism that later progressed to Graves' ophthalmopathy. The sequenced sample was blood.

CDR3 residues: CASSLGGRGSNQPQHF. The DNA of the CDR3 is TGTGCCAGCAGCTTGGGGGGAAGGGGGAGCAATCAGCCCCAGCATTTT. The gene calls are TRBV5-8 and TRBJ1-5; possibly TRBD1 for D (6 bases). Germline values: CDR1 SGHTS, CDR2 YDEGEE. V lost 0 bases to trimming and J lost 1 base, with 11 bases between them. CDR3 length equals 16 residues.